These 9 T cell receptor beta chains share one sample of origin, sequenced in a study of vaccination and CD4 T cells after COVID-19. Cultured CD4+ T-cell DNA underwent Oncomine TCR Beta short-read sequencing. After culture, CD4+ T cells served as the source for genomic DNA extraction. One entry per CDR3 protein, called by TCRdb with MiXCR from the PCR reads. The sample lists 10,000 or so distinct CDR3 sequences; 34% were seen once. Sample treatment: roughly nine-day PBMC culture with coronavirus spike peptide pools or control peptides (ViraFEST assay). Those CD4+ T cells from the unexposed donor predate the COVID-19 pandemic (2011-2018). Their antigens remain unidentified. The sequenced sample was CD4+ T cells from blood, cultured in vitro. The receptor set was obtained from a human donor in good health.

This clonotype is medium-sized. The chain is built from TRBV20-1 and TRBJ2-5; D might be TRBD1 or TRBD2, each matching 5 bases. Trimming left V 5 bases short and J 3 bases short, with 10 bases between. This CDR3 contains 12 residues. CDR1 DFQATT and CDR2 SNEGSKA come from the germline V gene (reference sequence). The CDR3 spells CSAQRGEETQYF. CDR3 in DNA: TGCAGTGCTCAAAGAGGGGAAGAGACCCAGTACTTC.

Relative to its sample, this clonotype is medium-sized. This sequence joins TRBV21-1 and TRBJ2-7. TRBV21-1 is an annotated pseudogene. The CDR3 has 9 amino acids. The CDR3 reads CASSYEQYF. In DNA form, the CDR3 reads TGTGCCAGCAGCTACGAGCAGTACTTC.

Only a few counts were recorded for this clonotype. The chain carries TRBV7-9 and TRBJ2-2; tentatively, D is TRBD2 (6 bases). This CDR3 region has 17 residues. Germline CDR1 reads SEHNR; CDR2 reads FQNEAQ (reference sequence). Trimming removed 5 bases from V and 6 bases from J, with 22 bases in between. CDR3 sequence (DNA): TGTGCCAGCAGCCGTCTTTGGACGGGAGTGAATGCCGGGGAGCTGTTTTTT. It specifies CASSRLWTGVNAGELFF.

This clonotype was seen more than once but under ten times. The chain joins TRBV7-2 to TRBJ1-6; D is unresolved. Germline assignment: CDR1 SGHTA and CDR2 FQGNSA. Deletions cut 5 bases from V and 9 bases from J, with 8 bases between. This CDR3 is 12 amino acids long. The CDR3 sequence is CASSLGSSPLHF. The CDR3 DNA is TGTGCCAGCAGCCTAGGGAGTTCACCCCTCCACTTT.

Written as DNA, the CDR3 is TGCAGTGCTTCCAGGGTAGCGGGGCAAGAGACCCAGTACTTC. It translates to CSASRVAGQETQYF. The rearrangement uses TRBV20-1 and TRBJ2-5, with 8 bases that match TRBD2. V was pared by 5 bases and J by 2 bases, with 7 bases of the junction left unmatched. CDR1 and CDR2 from the germline V gene are DFQATT and SNEGSKA (reference sequence). This CDR3 is 14 amino acids long.

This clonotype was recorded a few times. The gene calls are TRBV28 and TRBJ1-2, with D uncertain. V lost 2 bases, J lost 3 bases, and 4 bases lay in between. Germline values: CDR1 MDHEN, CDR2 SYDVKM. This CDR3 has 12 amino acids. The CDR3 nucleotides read TGTGCCAGCAGTTTAAATGACTATGGCTACACCTTC. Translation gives CASSLNDYGYTF.

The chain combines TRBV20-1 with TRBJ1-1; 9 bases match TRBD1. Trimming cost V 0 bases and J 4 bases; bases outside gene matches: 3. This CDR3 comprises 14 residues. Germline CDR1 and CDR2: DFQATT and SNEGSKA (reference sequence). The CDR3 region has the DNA TGCAGTGCTAGAGAGGGGACAGGGTCCACTGAAGCTTTCTTT. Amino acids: CSAREGTGSTEAFF.

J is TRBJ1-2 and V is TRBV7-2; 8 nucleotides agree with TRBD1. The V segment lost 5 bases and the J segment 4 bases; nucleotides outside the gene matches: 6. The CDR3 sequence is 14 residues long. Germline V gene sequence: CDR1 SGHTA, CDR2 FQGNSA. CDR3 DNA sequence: TGTGCCAGCAGCCGTTCGACAGGGGCCTATGGCTACACCTTC. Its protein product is CASSRSTGAYGYTF.

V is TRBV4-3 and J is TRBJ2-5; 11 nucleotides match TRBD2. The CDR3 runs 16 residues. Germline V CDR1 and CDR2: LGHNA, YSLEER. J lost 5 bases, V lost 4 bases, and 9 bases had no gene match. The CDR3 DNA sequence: TGCGCCAGCAGCCGGGTAGCGGGAGGGCCAGGTGAGACCCAGTACTTC. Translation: CASSRVAGGPGETQYF.